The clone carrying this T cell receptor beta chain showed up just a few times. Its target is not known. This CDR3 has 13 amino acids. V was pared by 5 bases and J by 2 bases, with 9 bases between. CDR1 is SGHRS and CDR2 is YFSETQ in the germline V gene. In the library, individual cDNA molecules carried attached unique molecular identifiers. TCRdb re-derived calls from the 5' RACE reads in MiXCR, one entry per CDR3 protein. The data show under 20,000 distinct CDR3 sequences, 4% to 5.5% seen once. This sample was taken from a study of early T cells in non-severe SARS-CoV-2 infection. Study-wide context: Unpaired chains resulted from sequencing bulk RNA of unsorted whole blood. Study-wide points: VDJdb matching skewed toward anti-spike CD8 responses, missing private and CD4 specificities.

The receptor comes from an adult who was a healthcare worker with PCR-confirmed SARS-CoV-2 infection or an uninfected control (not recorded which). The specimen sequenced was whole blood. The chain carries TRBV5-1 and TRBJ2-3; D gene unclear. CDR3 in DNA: TGCGCCAGCAGAGTCGACCCCACAGATACGCAGTATTTT. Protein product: CASRVDPTDTQYF.